This T cell receptor (beta chain) is from a study of PD-1 blockade in classical Hodgkin lymphoma. The junction had 8 bases not matched to a gene; V was cut back by 6 bases and J by 5 bases. The germline V gene has CDR1 MDHEN and CDR2 SYDVKM. This CDR3 region has 16 residues. Sequencing used immunoSEQ multiplex PCR; TCRdb keeps in-frame clones, though not all of them. The sample has some 48,000 clones; 80% are singletons. Time point meaning: cycle 4 day 1 (C4D1), after 5 to 7 weeks of nivolumab. The patients all showed relapse after autologous stem cell transplantation, while their brentuximab vedotin exposure varied.

The sequencing used peripheral blood mononuclear cells (PBMCs), collected before the fourth cycle of nivolumab. The chain has TRBV28 and TRBJ2-1; 12 bases agree with TRBD2. The receptor's source is a human donor with classical Hodgkin lymphoma. The CDR3 reads CASSPWTSGNNNEQFF. The DNA for the CDR3 is TGTGCCAGCAGCCCCTGGACTAGCGGGAACAACAATGAGCAGTTCTTC.